The 14 T cell receptor beta chains below come from one sample, sequenced in a study of T cells after posttransplantation cyclophosphamide. Sampled 1 year posttransplant, controls received myeloablative marrow transplants, methotrexate and a calcineurin inhibitor. Measured with immunoSEQ multiplex PCR; TCRdb has only the in-frame clones, and not every one. The sample shows roughly 24,000 clones, about 90% of them seen only once. Sequencing was performed on PBMCs, taken after an allogeneic stem cell transplant with a calcineurin inhibitor and methotrexate. The source is a female patient aged 50-60 years who received an allogeneic stem cell transplant from an unrelated donor, was CMV-positive, and had chronic GVHD only. Certain T cells may be donor cells from the graft.

V usage is TRBV28 and J usage is TRBJ1-4; D not certain. Looked up from germline, CDR1 is MDHEN and CDR2 is SYDVKM. The ends were cut back, 5 bases at V and 6 bases at J, with 10 bases in the middle. The CDR3 runs 13 residues. The CDR3 here is CASSPSAHEKLFF. The CDR3 DNA follows: TGTGCCAGCAGTCCCAGCGCTCATGAAAAACTGTTTTTT.

The chain links TRBV29-1 to TRBJ1-3, with a tentative D call TRBD1 (6 bases). Trimming stripped 4 bases from V and 0 bases from J, with 10 bases between. The CDR3 has 14 residues. Germline lookup yields CDR1 SQVTM and CDR2 ANQGSEA. The CDR3: CSVVRTDSGNTIYF. CDR3 DNA: TGCAGCGTTGTTCGGACAGACTCTGGAAACACCATATATTTT.

This chain uses TRBV5-1 with TRBJ2-1; 8 positions agree with TRBD2. V was clipped by 5 bases and J by 2 bases; unmatched bases: 6. CDR1 and CDR2 (germline): SGHRS, YFSETQ. The CDR3 runs 15 residues. CDR3 DNA sequence: TGCGCCAGCAGACCTTCGGGAGGGGCCTACAATGAGCAGTTCTTC. This gives the protein CASRPSGGAYNEQFF.

This chain uses TRBV30 with TRBJ1-4, with D maybe TRBD1 (5 bases). This CDR3 spans 18 amino acids. Deletions cut 2 bases from V and 11 bases from J, with 30 bases between. Germline V gene sequence: CDR1 GTSNPN, CDR2 SVGIG (reference sequence). CDR3 sequence: CAWSPLPIGGAASEKLFF. CDR3 bases: TGTGCCTGGAGTCCTCTGCCTATTGGAGGGGCCGCTTCAGAGAAACTGTTTTTT.

The DNA for the CDR3 is TGTGCCAGCAGCCCAACCGGGACTAGCACCGGGGAGCTGTTTTTT. As protein: CASSPTGTSTGELFF. This chain connects TRBV7-2 to TRBJ2-2, with TRBD2 matching over 8 bases. Losses at the gene ends were 5 bases for V and 4 bases for J; bases not matched to a gene: 6. CDR1 is SGHTA and CDR2 is FQGNSA in the germline V gene. The CDR3 is 15 amino acids.

V usage is TRBV9 and J usage is TRBJ1-1, with D perhaps matching TRBD1 (6 bases). V lost 0 bases to trimming and J lost 5 bases, with 8 bases between them. Germline CDR1 is SGDLS and CDR2 is YYNGEE. This CDR3 comprises 13 residues. This CDR3 reads CASSVDQGTEAFF. The CDR3 nucleotides are TGTGCCAGCAGCGTAGATCAGGGGACTGAAGCTTTCTTT.

The chain has TRBV6-1 and TRBJ2-5; 9 bases map to TRBD1. CDR3 length: 16 amino acids. CDR1 is MNHNS and CDR2 is SASEGT in the germline V gene. V lost 3 bases, J lost 5 bases, and 10 bases stayed unmatched. CDR3 protein: CASSEDGTGRGETQYF. CDR3 bases: TGTGCCAGCAGTGAGGATGGGACAGGGAGAGGCGAGACCCAGTACTTC.

This clone was seen once. The rearrangement joins TRBV30 to TRBJ1-2, with a possible D match to TRBD1 (5 bases). The V gene lost 5 bases and the J gene lost 6 bases, with 13 bases spanning the gap. Germline CDR1 and CDR2: GTSNPN and SVGIG (reference sequence). The CDR3 extends over 12 amino acids. The CDR3 nucleotides are TGTGCCTGGCAGGAGGGACCTCATGGCTACACCTTC. Its translation: CAWQEGPHGYTF.

The CDR3 spells CAWRAPSSYEQYF. The CDR3 nucleotides read TGTGCCTGGAGAGCGCCGAGCTCCTACGAGCAGTACTTC. The chain has TRBV30 and TRBJ2-7, with D unresolved. V lost 3 bases, J lost 0 bases, and 9 bases lay in between. The V gene's germline CDR1 is GTSNPN and CDR2 SVGIG (reference sequence). CDR3 length equals 13 residues.

V gene TRBV10-3 combines with J gene TRBJ1-1, with unresolved D. The germline V gene has CDR1 ENHRY and CDR2 SYGVKD. Trimming removed 2 bases from V and 7 bases from J, with 8 bases in between. The CDR3 loop spans 12 amino acids. This chain's CDR3 is CAISEGTVEAFF. Written as DNA, the CDR3 is TGTGCCATCAGTGAGGGTACAGTTGAAGCTTTCTTT.

V gene TRBV4-2 combines with J gene TRBJ2-1, with 7 nucleotides matching TRBD2. Trimming took 4 bases from V and 2 from J; bases not matched to a gene: 8. Looked up from germline, CDR1 is LGHNA and CDR2 is YNFKEQ. The CDR3 length is 16 residues. The CDR3 is CASSPTRGRAYNEQFF. The CDR3 DNA follows: TGTGCCAGCAGCCCCACCCGAGGGAGGGCCTACAATGAGCAGTTCTTC.

V is TRBV7-9 and J is TRBJ1-2; 10 bases line up with TRBD1. Germline V gives CDR1 SEHNR, CDR2 FQNEAQ (reference sequence). The CDR3 loop spans 16 amino acids. V gave up 3 bases and J gave up 2 bases; unmatched junction bases: 6. CDR3 sequence: CASSFHKGQGNYGYTF. CDR3 sequence (DNA): TGTGCCAGCAGCTTTCATAAGGGACAGGGGAACTATGGCTACACCTTC.

This chain connects TRBV19 to TRBJ1-4; D unresolved. CDR1 is LNHDA, CDR2 SQIVND, per germline (reference sequence). V shed 5 bases and J shed 2 bases, with 9 bases lying between them. This CDR3 has 14 residues. CDR3 amino acids: CASSRGMTNEKLFF. Written as DNA, the CDR3 is TGTGCCAGTAGTCGAGGGATGACTAATGAAAAACTGTTTTTT.

This chain joins TRBV6-6 and TRBJ2-7, with 9 nucleotides matching TRBD2. The CDR3 is 16 amino acids. Trimming removed 6 bases from V and 7 bases from J; junction bases left unmatched: 16. Germline V gene lookup returns CDR1 MNHNY and CDR2 SVGAGI (reference sequence). The CDR3 DNA reads TGTGCCAGCAGCCCGGGTCGGGTGCGGGAGGGTAATGAGCAGTACTTC. It codes for CASSPGRVREGNEQYF.